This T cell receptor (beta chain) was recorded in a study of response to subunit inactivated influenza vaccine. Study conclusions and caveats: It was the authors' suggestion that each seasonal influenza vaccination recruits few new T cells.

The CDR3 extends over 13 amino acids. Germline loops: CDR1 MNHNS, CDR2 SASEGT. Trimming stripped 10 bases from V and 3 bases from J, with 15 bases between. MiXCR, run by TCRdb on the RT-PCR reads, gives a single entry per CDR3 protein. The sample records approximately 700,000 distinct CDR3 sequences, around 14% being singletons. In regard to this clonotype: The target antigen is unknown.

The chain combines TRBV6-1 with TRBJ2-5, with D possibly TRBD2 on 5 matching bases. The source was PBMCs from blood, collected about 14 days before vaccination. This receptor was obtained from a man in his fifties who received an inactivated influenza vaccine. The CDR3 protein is CATYGWGEETQYF. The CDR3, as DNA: TGTGCCACCTATGGTTGGGGAGAAGAGACCCAGTACTTC.